The clone carrying this TCR beta chain appeared a few times. Its antigen is not known. The sample belongs to a study of cytomegalovirus exposure and HLA in healthy donors. The trim removed 2 bases at V and 7 bases at J, leaving 14 bases unmatched. The CDR3 has 18 residues. The germline CDR1 and CDR2 sequences are SGHNT and YENEEA. The PCR used 60 Vbeta and 13 Jbeta primers. TCRdb keeps only in-frame clones here, not all; method: immunoSEQ multiplex PCR. The repertoire includes approximately 120,000 clones, about 81% of them detected once, and roughly 0.99% sits in the top ten. Study observations and caveats: In an earlier analysis, about 87% or about 30%: the productive usage of most TCR beta V segments. Testing in vitro showed a few CMV-associated chains specific for CMV antigens.

At collection, donors were nominally healthy, but unrecorded immune exposures were probable. The chain is built from TRBV11-3 and TRBJ2-1; 10 bases are a match to TRBD1. Sequences were obtained from PBMCs. The receptor's source is a woman younger than 45 in good health and CMV-seronegative. CDR3 bases: TGTGCCAGCAGCTTACGGGGTTGGGTGACAGGGGGCATAAATGAGCAGTTCTTC. Translated: CASSLRGWVTGGINEQFF.